This T cell receptor beta chain was sequenced in a study of CD8+ T cells in alopecia areata. Study in general: Tofacitinib was taken orally by treated patients, and the dose was 5 to 10 mg twice daily. Study conclusions and caveats: Although TCR sharing was seen in mice, sharing across patients was less clear, possibly for HLA-related reasons.

A note on this clone: The antigen is undetermined.

Lesional scalp punch biopsies and peripheral blood came from alopecia areata patients. RNA was extracted and reverse transcribed into cDNA as the sequencing template. Generated by immunoSEQ multiplex PCR, the TCRdb table keeps only in-frame clones and is missing some. The sample contains about 12,000 clones, over 60% of which appear only once. With 5 bases clipped from V and 1 base from J, the junction kept 7 bases outside the gene matches. This CDR3 is 16 amino acids long. CDR1 SEHNR and CDR2 FQNEAQ come from the germline V gene (reference sequence). Sequencing was done on a sample of skin. The clonotype comes from a human donor with alopecia areata. The chain couples TRBV7-9 to TRBJ2-4, with TRBD2 identical over 8 bases. CDR3 nucleotides: TGTGCCAGCAGCCCCGGGGGGGAGGAGGCCAAAAACATTCAGTACTTC. Its translation: CASSPGGEEAKNIQYF.